Listed here are 21 T cell receptor beta chains from one sample, sequenced in a study of liver allograft versus peripheral blood T cells (dated by TCRdb to 2019 to 2021). In terms of the full investigation: T cell receptor repertoires present within transplanted livers were compared with repertoires in the peripheral blood of liver transplant recipients.

The run used an Illumina MiSeq. In TCRdb, the public reads were trimmed at Q25 with fastp and aligned with MiXCR, with productive beta chains retained. CDR3 protein duplicates are merged, each entry listing the most common genes and DNA. The sample data list about 8,300 distinct CDR3 sequences, and under 20% of these were observed just once. The ten largest clones represent roughly 26% of the sample. These receptors were collected from a human patient who had a liver transplant. After a transplant, the donor of the graft may account for some T cells.

The gene calls are TRBV7-9 and TRBJ2-7; 7 bases map to TRBD2. The CDR3 contains 12 residues. Germline-derived CDR1 and CDR2 are SEHNR and FQNEAQ (reference sequence). Trimming removed 6 bases from V and 3 bases from J; junction bases left unmatched: 2. The CDR3 is CASRGGDYEQYF. The CDR3 coding sequence is TGTGCCAGCAGGGGAGGGGACTACGAGCAGTACTTC.

A few counts support this clonotype. The chain has TRBV13 and TRBJ2-2; 7 nucleotides line up with TRBD1. The junction had 3 bases not matched to a gene; V was cut back by 5 bases and J by 3 bases. Germline lookup yields CDR1 PRHDT and CDR2 FYEKMQ (reference sequence). The CDR3 spans 14 residues. The DNA of the CDR3 is TGTGCCAGCAGCCCAGGGACAGACACCGGGGAGCTGTTTTTT. Translating gives CASSPGTDTGELFF.

This clonotype is categorized as medium-sized (0.01 to 0.1%). The rearrangement uses TRBV6-6 and TRBJ1-4; D is possibly TRBD1 (5 bases). Looked up from germline, CDR1 is MNHNY and CDR2 is SVGAGI (reference sequence). Trimming stripped 0 bases from V and 0 bases from J, with 5 bases between. This CDR3 has 15 amino acids. The CDR3 reads CASSYSGATNEKLFF. CDR3 DNA: TGTGCCAGCAGTTACTCGGGGGCAACTAATGAAAAACTGTTTTTT.

This clonotype was observed a few times. The chain links TRBV19 to TRBJ1-2; D gene ambiguous. The CDR3 loop spans 13 amino acids. CDR1 and CDR2 (germline): LNHDA, SQIVND (reference sequence). Trimming took 5 bases from V and 4 from J, leaving 11 bases between them. DNA of the CDR3: TGTGCCAGTAGTGAACAGACCTTCTATGGCTACACCTTC. Its protein product is CASSEQTFYGYTF. Full variable domain (outside the CDR3, taken from reference TRBV19 and TRBJ1-2): DGGITQSPKYLFRKEGQNVTLSCEQNLNHDAMYWYRQDPGQGLRLIYYSQIVNDFQKGDIAEGYSVSREKKESFPLTVTSAQKNPTAFYLCASSEQTFYGYTFGSGTRLTVV.

This clonotype was counted only a few times. This rearrangement joins TRBV27 to TRBJ2-1, with D tentatively TRBD1 or TRBD2 (5 bases each). The germline V gene encodes CDR1 MNHEY and CDR2 SMNVEV (reference sequence). V gave up 5 bases and J gave up 8 bases, with 16 bases separating them. This CDR3 is built from 14 residues. The CDR3 DNA is TGTGCCAGCAGTATTTCGACAGAGAGGGATGAGCAGTTCTTC. It is translated as CASSISTERDEQFF.

This clonotype is labeled medium-sized. J is TRBJ1-1 and V is TRBV15, with no clear D. Germline V gene sequence: CDR1 LNHNV, CDR2 YYDKDF (reference sequence). Trimming removed 3 bases from V and 1 base from J, with 6 bases in between. The CDR3 contains 13 residues. The CDR3 nucleotides read TGTGCCACCAGCAGGGATAAGAACACTGAAGCTTTCTTT. Amino acid sequence: CATSRDKNTEAFF.

Judged by abundance, this clonotype is medium-sized. V is TRBV10-3 and J is TRBJ1-2; D gene unclear. The CDR3 runs to 15 residues. V was clipped by 8 bases and J by 4 bases, with 20 bases between them. Germline V lookup: CDR1 ENHRY, CDR2 SYGVKD. The CDR3 DNA is TGTGCCATCGCCGGACTGCAGAGTGATCTCTATGGCTACACCTTC. Its translation is CAIAGLQSDLYGYTF.

Sample share makes this clonotype medium-sized. This sequence joins TRBV5-6 and TRBJ1-1; D is perhaps TRBD1 (5 bases). Germline CDR1 is SGHDT and CDR2 is YYEEEE. The CDR3 has 16 residues. V dropped 0 bases and J dropped 0 bases, with 12 bases sitting between them. CDR3 sequence reads: CASSLGQGFMNTEAFF. The CDR3 DNA follows: TGTGCCAGCAGCTTGGGCCAGGGCTTCATGAACACTGAAGCTTTCTTT.

This clonotype is categorized as medium-sized. The chain has TRBV16 and TRBJ2-5, with 7 bases lining up with TRBD2. The CDR3 extends over 13 amino acids. The ends lost 3 bases at V and 5 bases at J; junction bases unmatched: 3. The germline V gene encodes CDR1 KGHSY and CDR2 FQNENV. The CDR3 region is CASSQGLSETQYF. In nucleotides, the CDR3 is TGTGCCAGCAGCCAGGGACTATCTGAGACCCAGTACTTC.

This clonotype has a handful of counts. V is TRBV6-5 and J is TRBJ2-1; TRBD1 agrees at 7 bases. The CDR3 is 14 residues long. The J segment lost 7 bases and the V segment lost 5 bases, leaving 8 bases of the junction unmatched. From germline, CDR1 is MNHEY and CDR2 SVGAGI. The CDR3 coding sequence is TGTGCCAGCAGTCTAGGACAGGCCCGTAATGAGCAGTTCTTC. Translated, it gives CASSLGQARNEQFF.

This clonotype was counted a few times. The chain carries TRBV20-1 and TRBJ1-1; TRBD1 matches 7 bases. The CDR3 length is 16 residues. V shed 4 bases, J shed 4 bases, and the junction held 15 bases outside the gene matches. Germline V gene lookup returns CDR1 DFQATT and CDR2 SNEGSKA (reference sequence). CDR3 bases: TGCAGTGCTAAGACAGGGTGGGGACTGACGTCCACTGAAGCTTTCTTT. Its translation: CSAKTGWGLTSTEAFF.

Concerning this clonotype itself: A clone one base away is much larger, so this may be a read error. V gene TRBV6-1 combines with J gene TRBJ1-6; the D is unclear. Looked up from germline, CDR1 is MNHNS and CDR2 is SASEGT. V was cut by 7 bases and J by 0 bases, with 19 bases left in between. The CDR3 is 18 amino acids. For the CDR3, the DNA is TGTGCCAGCAATGAGGTAGGGCGCCTGAGCTCCTATAATTCACCCCTCCACTTT. It translates to CASNEVGRLSSYNSPLHF.

This clonotype occurred many times. The CDR3 sequence is CAISEGQGLSAFF. CDR3 DNA sequence: TGTGCCATCAGTGAAGGACAGGGTCTTTCGGCTTTCTTT. V usage is TRBV10-3 and J usage is TRBJ1-1; 8 bases are shared with TRBD1. The CDR3 consists of 13 residues. The trim removed 3 bases at V and 11 bases at J, leaving 8 bases unmatched. CDR1 ENHRY and CDR2 SYGVKD come from the germline V gene.

This clonotype is large. CDR3 bases: TGTGCCAGCAGTTCATTTCAGGGGCGGACGGGGGAAAAACTGTTTTTT. It yields the protein CASSSFQGRTGEKLFF. The chain combines TRBV27 with TRBJ1-4; TRBD1 might be the D (6 bases). Trimming took 4 bases from V and 8 from J, leaving 20 bases between them. Germline CDR1 MNHEY, CDR2 SMNVEV (reference sequence). The CDR3 sequence is 16 residues long.

This clonotype was picked up a small number of times. J is TRBJ2-7 and V is TRBV9, with D maybe TRBD1 (6 bases). Looked up from germline, CDR1 is SGDLS and CDR2 is YYNGEE. The CDR3 covers 15 residues. V was pared by 0 bases and J by 7 bases, with 17 bases between. This CDR3 reads CASSVEPTGEGEQYF. For the CDR3, the DNA is TGTGCCAGCAGCGTAGAGCCGACAGGAGAGGGGGAGCAGTACTTC.

By sample fraction, this clonotype is medium-sized (0.01 to 0.1%). This sequence joins TRBV9 and TRBJ1-2, with a tentative D call TRBD1 (5 bases). Trimming took 0 bases from V and 3 from J, leaving 18 bases between them. Germline loops: CDR1 SGDLS, CDR2 YYNGEE. CDR3 length: 17 amino acids. As DNA, the CDR3 is TGTGCCAGCAGCGTAGGAGGCGAGACAGTGAACCACTATGGCTACACCTTC. This gives the protein CASSVGGETVNHYGYTF.

V usage is TRBV12-3 or TRBV12-4 and J usage is TRBJ1-1, with D possibly TRBD1 on 5 matching bases. The CDR3 runs to 13 residues. V was trimmed by 1 base and J by 5 bases, leaving 8 bases between them. DNA of the CDR3: TGTGCCAGCAGTTTAGGGGGCCGGACTGAAGCTTTCTTT. The encoded protein is CASSLGGRTEAFF.

Comment on this clonotype: This may be a read error, as it is one base from a much larger clone. The J gene is TRBJ1-1, the V gene TRBV19; D is unclear. The CDR3 length is 14 residues. Germline lookup yields CDR1 LNHDA and CDR2 SQIVND (reference sequence). CDR3 loop: CATSIGGPGNEAFF. The CDR3 region has the DNA TGTGCCACTAGTATAGGCGGGCCCGGGAATGAAGCTTTCTTT.

V is TRBV7-9 and J is TRBJ1-5, with a weak D call TRBD1 (6 bases). This CDR3 comprises 15 residues. Germline values: CDR1 SEHNR, CDR2 FQNEAQ (reference sequence). V was clipped by 5 bases and J by 3 bases, with 14 bases between them. CDR3 coding DNA: TGTGCCAGCAGCCGGGGGCGCGGGGACAATCAGCCCCAGCATTTT. It encodes CASSRGRGDNQPQHF.

The chain carries TRBV13 and TRBJ2-1; 8 bases line up with TRBD2. V shed 5 bases and J 9 bases; nucleotides not matched to a gene: 6. Per germline, CDR1 PRHDT and CDR2 FYEKMQ (reference sequence). The length of the CDR3 is 13 residues. This CDR3 is CASSDRGGAEQFF. CDR3 nucleotide sequence: TGTGCCAGCAGCGATCGGGGGGGCGCTGAGCAGTTCTTC.

The chain employs TRBV25-1 and TRBJ2-5, with TRBD1 as a possible D gene (8 bases). V shed 6 bases and J shed 2 bases, with 16 bases lying between them. CDR1 is MGHDK, CDR2 SYGVNS, per germline. This CDR3 has 15 amino acids. The CDR3 region is CASSRTGRGQETQYF. As DNA, the CDR3 is TGTGCCAGCAGCCGGACAGGGAGGGGTCAAGAGACCCAGTACTTC. Variable domain in full (rest from reference TRBV25-1 and TRBJ2-5): EADIYQTPRYLVIGTGKKITLECSQTMGHDKMYWYQQDPGMELHLIHYSYGVNSTEKGDLSSESTVSRIRTEHFPLTLESARPSHTSQYLCASSRTGRGQETQYFGPGTRLLVL.